These 28 T cell receptor beta chains were all obtained from the same sample, sequenced in a study of graft-versus-host responses after intestinal transplantation. Generated by immunoSEQ multiplex PCR, the TCRdb table keeps only in-frame clones and is missing some. The data contain some 23,000 clones, roughly 95% of them singletons. The sample consisted of PBMCs, taken 156 days after intestinal transplant. All receptors derive from a human patient who received an intestinal transplant, so some T cells may come from the graft donor.

This rearrangement joins TRBV19 to TRBJ1-5; D is possibly TRBD1 (6 bases). The CDR3 has 16 amino acids. With 2 bases removed from V and 4 bases from J, the gap between germline ends came to 15 bases. CDR1 is LNHDA, CDR2 SQIVND, per germline (reference sequence). The CDR3 sequence: CASSIPTGWGNQPQHF. CDR3 nucleotides: TGTGCCAGTAGTATACCTACAGGGTGGGGAAATCAGCCCCAGCATTTT.

The chain has TRBV30 and TRBJ1-2; TRBD1 matches at 7 bases. The CDR3 contains 13 residues. Trimming cost V 1 base and J 5 bases; bases outside gene matches: 4. CDR1 and CDR2 (germline): GTSNPN, SVGIG (reference sequence). The CDR3 DNA follows: TGTGCCTGGAGTGGGGACAGCGTTTATGGCTACACCTTC. It codes for CAWSGDSVYGYTF.

The V and J genes are TRBV2 and TRBJ2-5; D tentatively reads TRBD1 or TRBD2 (5 bases each). There are 16 residues in the CDR3. Germline values: CDR1 SNHLY, CDR2 FYNNEI. V dropped 4 bases and J dropped 7 bases, with 22 bases sitting between them. The CDR3 DNA follows: TGTGCCAGCAGTGCACTAACCGGGGCCCAGGTAGGGACCCAGTACTTC. Translating it yields CASSALTGAQVGTQYF.

This clone occurred once. V is TRBV5-1 and J is TRBJ2-2; D not certain. Germline V gives CDR1 SGHRS, CDR2 YFSETQ. The CDR3 extends over 15 amino acids. The V and J ends lost 3 bases and 4 bases respectively, with 13 bases between them. CDR3 nucleotide sequence: TGCGCCAGCAGCTCTCATTGGCTCCCCACCGGGGAGCTGTTTTTT. This gives the protein CASSSHWLPTGELFF. Complete variable domain (other parts from reference TRBV5-1 and TRBJ2-2): KAGVTQTPRYLIKTRGQQVTLSCSPISGHRSVSWYQQTPGQGLQFLFEYFSETQRNKGNFPGRFSGRQFSNSRSEMNVSTLELGDSALYLCASSSHWLPTGELFFGEGSRLTVL.

V usage is TRBV4-1 and J usage is TRBJ1-4; a weak D match, TRBD1 (5 bases). Deletions cut 1 base from V and 2 bases from J, with 14 bases between. Germline V gene lookup returns CDR1 MGHRA and CDR2 YSYEKL. The CDR3 spans 17 residues. CDR3 amino acids: CASSQGPPGRTNEKLFF. CDR3 DNA: TGCGCCAGCAGCCAAGGGCCTCCGGGACGGACTAATGAAAAACTGTTTTTT.

The chain carries TRBV6-4 and TRBJ2-1; 12 nucleotides line up with TRBD2. This CDR3 contains 15 residues. CDR1 and CDR2 from the germline V gene are MRHNA and SNTAGT. Trimming at V came to 4 bases and at J to 10 bases, leaving 8 bases not matched to a gene. CDR3 sequence reads: CASSALTSGRGEQFF. The DNA of the CDR3 is TGTGCCAGCAGTGCCCTGACTAGCGGGAGAGGGGAGCAGTTCTTC.

This rearrangement joins TRBV7-9 to TRBJ2-7, with 8 bases matching TRBD1. V dropped 3 bases and J dropped 5; count of bases not matched to a gene: 6. Germline V gives CDR1 SEHNR, CDR2 FQNEAQ (reference sequence). The CDR3 consists of 14 residues. CDR3 nucleotides: TGTGCCAGCAGCTTCACCCAGGGGGCCCACGAGCAGTACTTC. Amino acid sequence: CASSFTQGAHEQYF.

This clone was detected only once. The V gene is TRBV13, the J gene TRBJ2-7, with 9 bases identical to TRBD2. Trimming removed 5 bases from V and 3 bases from J; junction bases left unmatched: 11. CDR1 and CDR2 from the germline V gene are PRHDT and FYEKMQ (reference sequence). The CDR3 contains 16 residues. For the CDR3, the DNA is TGTGCCAGCAGCGGAGACGGACTAGCGCCCGACTACGAGCAGTACTTC. Amino acids: CASSGDGLAPDYEQYF. The variable domain in full, with the rest retrieved from reference TRBV13 and TRBJ2-7, is AAGVIQSPRHLIKEKRETATLKCYPIPRHDTVYWYQQGPGQDPQFLISFYEKMQSDKGSIPDRFSAQQFSDYHSELNMSSLELGDSALYFCASSGDGLAPDYEQYFGPGTRLTVT.

The J gene is TRBJ1-1, the V gene TRBV20-1, with D uncertain. Germline CDR1 reads DFQATT; CDR2 reads SNEGSKA (reference sequence). This CDR3 has 11 amino acids. Trimming took off 4 bases at V and 3 bases at J, with 6 bases between the two ends. The CDR3 sequence is CSANTDTEAFF. The CDR3 nucleotides are TGCAGTGCTAACACAGACACTGAAGCTTTCTTT.

This rearrangement joins TRBV5-1 to TRBJ1-1, with 11 nucleotides matching TRBD1. The CDR3 covers 17 residues. After removal of 2 bases from V and 3 bases from J, the junction contained 9 bases not matched to a gene. CDR1 is SGHRS and CDR2 is YFSETQ in the germline V gene. CDR3 region: CASSFPFPGQGDTEAFF. The CDR3, as DNA: TGCGCCAGCAGCTTCCCCTTCCCGGGACAGGGGGACACTGAAGCTTTCTTT.

This chain joins TRBV4-2 and TRBJ1-1; D gene unclear. Looked up from germline, CDR1 is LGHNA and CDR2 is YNFKEQ. Trimming removed 1 base from V and 1 base from J, with 4 bases in between. The CDR3 extends over 13 amino acids. The CDR3 here is CASSQGGNTEAFF. CDR3 coding DNA: TGTGCCAGCAGCCAAGGGGGGAACACTGAAGCTTTCTTT.

The V call is TRBV5-1, the J call TRBJ2-1; TRBD2 aligns across 12 bases. There are 16 residues in the CDR3. Germline CDR1 and CDR2: SGHRS and YFSETQ. Trimming cost V 0 bases and J 5 bases; bases outside gene matches: 3. The CDR3 loop reads CASSLVPSGGDNEQFF. The DNA of the CDR3 is TGCGCCAGCAGCTTGGTCCCTAGCGGGGGGGACAATGAGCAGTTCTTC.

V is TRBV6-1 and J is TRBJ1-2; D is perhaps TRBD1 (5 bases). The germline CDR1 and CDR2 sequences are MNHNS and SASEGT. V shed 2 bases and J shed 2 bases, with 21 bases lying between them. The CDR3 length is 18 residues. The CDR3 here is CASSEWGRGIGLNYGYTF. CDR3 DNA sequence: TGTGCCAGCAGTGAATGGGGGAGGGGAATAGGTTTAAACTATGGCTACACCTTC.

The J gene is TRBJ1-2, the V gene TRBV7-2; D is undetermined. V gave up 1 base and J gave up 8 bases, with 26 bases separating them. Germline V CDR1 and CDR2: SGHTA, FQGNSA. The CDR3 spans 18 residues. The CDR3 sequence is CASSLGKDYSGNFWGYTF. The CDR3 bases are TGTGCCAGCAGCTTAGGGAAGGATTACTCTGGGAATTTTTGGGGCTACACCTTC.

The V gene is TRBV4-2, the J gene TRBJ1-2; possibly TRBD1 for D (6 bases). V was clipped by 1 base and J by 0 bases, with 15 bases between them. The CDR3 contains 17 residues. Germline-derived CDR1 and CDR2 are LGHNA and YNFKEQ. The CDR3 loop reads CASSQVDGGTPNYGYTF. The CDR3 bases are TGTGCCAGCAGCCAAGTAGATGGAGGGACACCTAACTATGGCTACACCTTC.

V usage is TRBV4-1 and J usage is TRBJ2-7; the D gene is possibly TRBD2 (6 bases). V was shortened by 7 bases and J by 1 base, with 32 bases between the two germline ends. The CDR3 covers 20 residues. Germline CDR1 is MGHRA and CDR2 is YSYEKL. CDR3 coding DNA: TGCGCCAGCACCCCTCGCTACCAACTGGGGCCTAGCGATAGTTCCTACGAGCAGTACTTC. Residues: CASTPRYQLGPSDSSYEQYF.

The chain uses TRBV30 and TRBJ1-6; D is unclear. V was clipped by 0 bases and J by 7 bases, with 4 bases between them. From germline, CDR1 is GTSNPN and CDR2 SVGIG (reference sequence). The CDR3 extends over 12 amino acids. The chain's CDR3 is CAWSVGNSPLHF. The CDR3 bases are TGTGCCTGGAGTGTAGGAAATTCACCCCTCCACTTT.

This rearrangement joins TRBV6-1 to TRBJ1-2, with D uncertain. Trimming pared 7 bases from V and 5 bases from J, leaving 14 bases between. The CDR3 runs 13 residues. Looked up from germline, CDR1 is MNHNS and CDR2 is SASEGT. The CDR3 DNA is TGTGCCAGCACCAACGGAGGTTTTTATGGCTACACCTTC. Translation gives CASTNGGFYGYTF.

As regards this clone: The junction departs from germline at one end; a sequencing error may be responsible. This specimen includes other DNA sequences encoding the same CDR3. The chain joins TRBV27 to TRBJ1-2; 8 bases fit TRBD1. This CDR3 has 12 residues. Germline V gives CDR1 MNHEY, CDR2 SMNVEV (reference sequence). The CDR3 is CASRADRGGYTF. In DNA form, the CDR3 reads TGCGCCAGCAGAGCCGACAGGGGTGGCTACACCTTC.

This chain connects TRBV6-5 to TRBJ2-1; TRBD2 matches at 10 bases. Per the germline V gene, CDR1 is MNHEY and CDR2 is SVGAGI. The J segment lost 8 bases and the V segment lost 2 bases, leaving 6 bases of the junction unmatched. The CDR3 is 15 amino acids. The DNA of the CDR3 is TGTGCCAGCAGTTACGGTAGCGGGGGGCCTGATGAGCAGTTCTTC. Translation: CASSYGSGGPDEQFF.

This clone has only one observation. Written as DNA, the CDR3 is TGCAGCGTTATAGCGGGATTTAGCTACGAGCAGTACTTC. This translates into CSVIAGFSYEQYF. The rearrangement uses TRBV29-1 and TRBJ2-7, with 8 bases that match TRBD2. This CDR3 region has 13 residues. Germline V gene data show CDR1 as SQVTM and CDR2 as ANQGSEA. J lost 3 bases, V lost 5 bases, and 6 bases had no gene match.

The chain combines TRBV6-5 with TRBJ2-7; D remains unclear. The CDR3 has 14 residues. V lost 5 bases and J 0 bases, leaving 11 bases between the germline ends. The V gene's germline CDR1 is MNHEY and CDR2 SVGAGI. The CDR3 DNA follows: TGTGCCAGCAGTGATTTAGGCCGCTCCTACGAGCAGTACTTC. Translating it yields CASSDLGRSYEQYF.

This chain links TRBV6-1 with TRBJ1-5; D is unresolved. V dropped 4 bases and J dropped 4 bases, with 8 bases sitting between them. This CDR3 spans 13 amino acids. CDR1 and CDR2 from the germline V gene are MNHNS and SASEGT. The CDR3 protein is CASSAPMNQPQHF. CDR3 coding DNA: TGTGCCAGCAGTGCACCGATGAATCAGCCCCAGCATTTT.

V is TRBV4-2 and J is TRBJ2-3, with TRBD2 identical over 9 bases. Trimming removed 2 bases from V and 5 bases from J; junction bases left unmatched: 5. Germline values: CDR1 LGHNA, CDR2 YNFKEQ. The CDR3 covers 15 residues. CDR3 DNA sequence: TGTGCCAGCAGCCAACGACTAGCGGCGGGAGATACGCAGTATTTT. Encoded protein: CASSQRLAAGDTQYF.

J is TRBJ1-6 and V is TRBV14; possible D gene TRBD1, 5 bases. CDR1 and CDR2 (germline): SGHDN, FVKESK. The CDR3 length is 15 residues. With 2 bases removed from V and 5 bases from J, the gap between germline ends came to 10 bases. CDR3 bases: TGTGCCAGCAGCCAATCAGGGTTTCATAATTCACCCCTCCACTTT. Amino acids: CASSQSGFHNSPLHF.

This clone was counted a few times. This chain joins TRBV5-1 and TRBJ2-7, with a weak D call TRBD1 (6 bases). This CDR3 contains 15 residues. Deletions cut 4 bases from V and 6 bases from J, with 20 bases between. CDR1 SGHRS and CDR2 YFSETQ come from the germline V gene. CDR3 region: CASSSPDRPLAEQYF. Written as DNA, the CDR3 is TGCGCCAGCAGCAGCCCAGACAGGCCCCTGGCCGAGCAGTACTTC.

V is TRBV4-2 and J is TRBJ2-7, with no clear D. Germline-derived CDR1 and CDR2 are LGHNA and YNFKEQ. V gave up 1 base and J gave up 1 base, with 11 bases separating them. CDR3 length: 15 residues. In DNA, the CDR3 is TGTGCCAGCAGCCAAGGAGTAGCCACATCCTACGAGCAGTACTTC. It specifies CASSQGVATSYEQYF.

V usage is TRBV4-3 and J usage is TRBJ2-3; D may be TRBD2 (5 bases). In germline, CDR1 is LGHNA, CDR2 YSLEER. CDR3 length equals 15 residues. Between the trimmed V and J ends, which lost 0 bases and 0 bases, there was a span of 7 bases. CDR3 protein: CASSQDRTSTDTQYF. For the CDR3, the DNA is TGCGCCAGCAGCCAAGATCGGACTAGCACAGATACGCAGTATTTT.